A selection of T cell receptor beta chains follows, all from one sample in a study of T-cell reconstitution after alpha-beta-depleted transplantation in children. MiXCR was run by TCRdb on the PCR reads, yielding one entry per CDR3 protein. Of about 420,000 distinct CDR3 sequences in the sample, around 15% were seen once. The material sequenced was PBMCs, mostly from graft donor cells, taken 360 days after TCRalphabeta/CD19-depleted stem cell transplant. The receptors were sampled from a boy younger than two who had a stem cell transplant for Wiskott-Aldrich syndrome, so the T cells may come from the graft donor. Each CDR3 is given without its conserved first and last residue. Not every row has a clone size; where given, it reads once, few, many or a size class.

len | abundance | v_gene | CDR3aa
12 | few | TRBV19 | ASSMSGRRGEQF
14 | NA | TRBV20-1 | SALTSLAWTYNEQF
13 | NA | TRBV11-3 | ASSLEGAGEETQY
14 | NA | TRBV12-3/TRBV12-4 | ASSLGQPTNTGELF
14 | few | TRBV4-1 | ASSQVGGFKTGELF
16 | few | TRBV5-1 | ASSSGLAGLSQADTQY
12 | NA | TRBV12-3/TRBV12-4 | ASSFRWGAYEQF
13 | few | TRBV5-1 | ASSREGYMNTEAF
15 | NA | TRBV25-1 | ASSESLLAGGWETQY
13 | NA | TRBV5-1 | ASSLGDRYSYEQY
10 | NA | TRBV7-9 | ASSLGTEEQY
15 | NA | TRBV2 | ASSDPQLVAGSDEQF
16 | few | TRBV11-1 | ASSSGLAGRMVQSEQF
14 | NA | TRBV7-2 | ASSPPWAGLYNEQF
12 | NA | TRBV20-1 | SATRPANTGELF
14 | few | TRBV6-2/TRBV6-3 | ASSYLGQGGTGELF
14 | once | TRBV20-1 | GARDIFSTSYNEQF
11 | few | TRBV6-5 | ATTNDYYNEQF
13 | NA | TRBV5-1 | ASSFSTGNTGELF
15 | many | TRBV3-1 | ASSQDRLAGITDTQY
13 | few | TRBV10-3 | AISLPDRVGDTQY
12 | many | TRBV7-2 | ASSVGLAKNIQY
11 | NA | TRBV12-3/TRBV12-4 | ASSPSPNYGYT
13 | NA | TRBV20-1 | SARDKAVSNQPQH
12 | NA | TRBV24-1 | ATSVPGVNYGYT